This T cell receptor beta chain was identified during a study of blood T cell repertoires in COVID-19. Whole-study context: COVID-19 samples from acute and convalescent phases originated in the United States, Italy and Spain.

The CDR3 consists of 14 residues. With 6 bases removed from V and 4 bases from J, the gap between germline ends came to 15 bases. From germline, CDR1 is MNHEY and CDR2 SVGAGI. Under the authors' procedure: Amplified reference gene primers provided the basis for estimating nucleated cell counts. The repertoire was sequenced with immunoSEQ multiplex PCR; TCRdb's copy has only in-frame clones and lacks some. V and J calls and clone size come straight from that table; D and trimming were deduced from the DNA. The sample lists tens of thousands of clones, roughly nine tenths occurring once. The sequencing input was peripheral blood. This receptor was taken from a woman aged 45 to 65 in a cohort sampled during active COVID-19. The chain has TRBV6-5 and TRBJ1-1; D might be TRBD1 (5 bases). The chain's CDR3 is CASSRRDEATEAFF. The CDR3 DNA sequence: TGTGCCAGCAGCCGCAGGGATGAGGCCACTGAAGCTTTCTTT.